The clone carrying this T cell receptor beta chain showed up many times. Its antigen is unknown. The CDR3 totals 12 residues. V was clipped by 5 bases and J by 7 bases, with 9 bases between them. Germline assignment: CDR1 LGHDT and CDR2 YNNKEL (reference sequence). Authors of the study amplified TCR beta CDR3 regions from RNA transcripts. A first-round RT-PCR of the TCR CDR3 used the HTBI primer set. One entry per CDR3 protein, called by TCRdb with MiXCR from the multiplex PCR reads. The table has 600,000 to 650,000 distinct CDR3 sequences, 20% to 25% seen once; the top ten hold around a third. Out of over 7.5 ml of fresh peripheral blood came the PBMCs. This record belongs to a study of T cells in Graves' hyperthyroidism and ophthalmopathy. In the study overall: Peripheral blood was drawn at first diagnosis, prior to all treatment. Overall study findings and caveats: Prediction of ophthalmopathy progression came a median around 6 months pre-onset. In blood, most of the thyroid clonotypes expanded above 0.001 were also present.

The origin of this receptor is a man aged 25 to 45 with Graves' ophthalmopathy. The chain carries TRBV3-1 and TRBJ2-1, with D unclear. The specimen sequenced was blood. CDR3 DNA sequence: TGTGCCAGCAGCTTCGGCCGGAATGAGCAGTTCTTC. It specifies CASSFGRNEQFF.